One and the same sample provided the 2 T cell receptor beta chains below, sequenced in a study of OX40 agonist ivuxolimab in advanced cancers. Assay: immunoSEQ multiplex PCR; the TCRdb copy retains only in-frame clones and omits some. The sample has about 110,000 clones; over 75% are singletons. This material consisted of CD4+ or CD8+ T cells sorted from blood, taken in a trial of the OX40 agonist ivuxolimab. Receptors originate from an adult with an advanced solid tumor such as melanoma, head and neck, liver or kidney cancer.

The V and J genes are TRBV29-1 and TRBJ1-2, with D perhaps matching TRBD1 (6 bases). Germline V lookup: CDR1 SQVTM, CDR2 ANQGSEA. Trimming left V 4 bases short and J 4 bases short, with 10 bases between. The CDR3 sequence is 12 residues long. CDR3 sequence reads: CSVAWGAYGYTF. DNA for the CDR3: TGCAGCGTTGCGTGGGGGGCCTATGGCTACACCTTC.

This clone was detected only once. The chain carries TRBV29-1 and TRBJ2-6, with TRBD1 matching over 8 bases. V shed 7 bases and J 1 base; nucleotides not matched to a gene: 3. The CDR3 spans 14 residues. Germline V lookup: CDR1 SQVTM, CDR2 ANQGSEA. CDR3 nucleotide sequence: TGCAGCGCTGGACAGGGTTCTGGGGCCAACGTCCTGACTTTC. It is translated as CSAGQGSGANVLTF.